What follows is one TCR beta chain and its context. Clones were read by immunoSEQ multiplex PCR, and TCRdb kept only the in-frame ones, dropping some. The table lists 250,000 to 300,000 clones, 80% to 90% of them singletons. This sample was included in a study of blood T cell repertoires in COVID-19. Study overall: The United States, Italy and Spain were the sources of the acute and convalescent COVID-19 samples. Sources were T cells, B-cell-depleted T cells, or PBMCs; the material itself was cDNA or gDNA.

The CDR3 covers 13 residues. Trimming took 1 base from V and 10 from J; bases not matched to a gene: 6. The germline gives CDR1 LGHDT, CDR2 YNNKEL (reference sequence). The receptor was derived from a woman in her sixties or seventies with acute or convalescent COVID-19. The material sequenced was peripheral blood. The rearrangement uses TRBV3-1 (or the pseudogene TRBV3-2) and TRBJ1-1, with TRBD1 matching over 7 bases. CDR3 sequence: CASSQVTGNVAFF. CDR3 in DNA: TGTGCCAGCAGCCAAGTGACAGGGAATGTAGCTTTCTTT.